Reported below is one TCR beta chain. Its antigen is unknown. The record originates from a study of human T cells and chemical hapten exposure. Study-wide results and caveats: Compared to controls, expanded TCRs made significantly more large clusters of similar CDR3s.

The CDR3 contains 13 residues. Trimming cost V 7 bases and J 5 bases; bases outside gene matches: 6. Germline CDR1 reads SQVTM; CDR2 reads ANQGSEA. MiXCR, run by TCRdb on the RACE reads, gives a single entry per CDR3 protein. The sample has tens of thousands of distinct CDR3 sequences; more than 6.5% are singletons. Time point specified: patch test 2, 6 weeks after DPC sensitization. The treatment: therapeutic diphenylcyclopropenone sensitization with weekly scalp DPC. Sequencing started from total RNA isolated from unfractionated whole blood. Sequenced material: whole blood, taken in connection with sensitization to the hapten diphenylcyclopropenone (DPC). This sequence joins TRBV29-1 and TRBJ2-3; TRBD2 matches 10 bases. This sequence originates from a woman aged 25 to 39 with alopecia areata. Some clones in this sample may be carry-over from other donors' samples. In DNA form, the CDR3 reads TGCAGCGCCACTAGCGGGGATATAGATACGCAGTATTTT. It encodes CSATSGDIDTQYF.